This is a list of T cell receptor beta chains from one sample in a study of control samples from healthy donors and cancer patients. Profiling relied on immunoSEQ multiplex PCR, and the TCRdb table lists in-frame clones only, not all of them. The sample contains around 78,000 clones, about 94% of which appear only once. Sequencing was performed on blood. The receptors stem from a young woman in good health. CDR3s include the opening cysteine and the closing phenylalanine or tryptophan. Fields, in order: clone size, V gene, D gene, J gene, CDR3 DNA, CDR3 protein. D genes are given only for firm matches. Size tells how often a clone was seen (once, few, many) or the class of an expanded clone, and some rows leave it out.

-	TRBV5-1	TRBD1	TRBJ2-3	TGCGCCAGCAGCTTGACAGGGGGCGCCGCAGATACGCAGTATTTT	CASSLTGGAADTQYF
-	TRBV29-1	-	TRBJ2-3	TGCAGCGTCCTCTCCTCACGGGATACGCAGTATTTT	CSVLSSRDTQYF
-	TRBV3-1/TRBV3-2	-	TRBJ2-5	TGTGCCAGCAGCCAAGAGTCCTCAGCGCGAGGAAAGACCCAGTACTTC	CASSQESSARGKTQYF
once	TRBV6-5	TRBD1	TRBJ1-5	TGTGCCAGTTCTTTGGCGGGACAGGTGAATCAGCCCCAGCATTTT	CASSLAGQVNQPQHF
-	TRBV9	TRBD1	TRBJ2-1	TGTGCCAGCAGCGTAGCATACAGGGGCGATGAGCAGTTCTTC	CASSVAYRGDEQFF
-	TRBV3-1/TRBV3-2	-	TRBJ1-3	TGTGCCAGCAGCCAAGAGAGGGCGACCCTCCTCTCTGGAAACACCATATATTTT	CASSQERATLLSGNTIYF
-	TRBV2	TRBD2	TRBJ2-5	TGTGCCAGCAGCTACGCAGGGGATAGCGGGGGGACCCAGTACTTC	CASSYAGDSGGTQYF
-	TRBV5-1	TRBD1	TRBJ2-2	TGCGCCAGCGGACTGCTACCATTCCGGGACAGGGGGCTTTCGGACACCGGGGAGCTGTTTTTT	CASGLLPFRDRGLSDTGELFF
-	TRBV2	-	TRBJ2-3	TGTGCCAGCAGTGGTGGCTCGGCGGTGACAGATACGCAGTATTTT	CASSGGSAVTDTQYF
-	TRBV19	-	TRBJ1-4	TGTGCCAGTAGTATAGCTTCGGGCAGCAGCCAGAAACTGTTTTTT	CASSIASGSSQKLFF
-	TRBV7-3	-	TRBJ1-1	TGTGCCAGCAGCTTGGGGGGACTTGGCACTGAAGCTTTCTTT	CASSLGGLGTEAFF
-	TRBV9	-	TRBJ2-5	TGTGCCAGCAGCGTACACAGTGCGGTGGCAGTAGAGACCCAGTACTTC	CASSVHSAVAVETQYF
-	TRBV28	TRBD1	TRBJ2-7	TGTGCCAGCCAGGGGGCCAGGGGCTACGAGCAGTACTTC	CASQGARGYEQYF
-	TRBV6-5	-	TRBJ1-2	TGTGCCAGCAGTTATTTGTTGACAGATGGCTACACCTTC	CASSYLLTDGYTF